Below are 4 T cell receptor beta chains sequenced from a single sample in a study of blood T cell repertoires in COVID-19. Data came from immunoSEQ multiplex PCR; TCRdb stores just in-frame clones and leaves some out. The sample contains 150,000 to 200,000 clones, 82% of which appear only once. Sequenced: peripheral blood. The receptors originated from a woman in her seventies with acute or convalescent COVID-19.

This clone showed up just once. This rearrangement joins TRBV9 to TRBJ2-5, with 16 bases aligning to TRBD2. After removal of 2 bases from V and 4 bases from J, the junction contained 2 bases not matched to a gene. The CDR3 is 16 amino acids. CDR1 and CDR2 (germline): SGDLS, YYNGEE. The CDR3 loop is CASSVGLAGGLETQYF. For the CDR3, the DNA is TGTGCCAGCAGCGTGGGACTAGCGGGGGGGCTAGAGACCCAGTACTTC.

The gene calls are TRBV28 and TRBJ1-5; 7 nucleotides match TRBD1. Germline-derived CDR1 and CDR2 are MDHEN and SYDVKM. J was trimmed by 6 bases and V by 10 bases; bases with no gene match: 6. The CDR3 extends over 12 amino acids. CDR3 sequence: CATRTGFQPQHF. The CDR3 DNA is TGTGCCACCCGGACAGGATTTCAGCCCCAGCATTTT.

This chain joins TRBV19 and TRBJ2-3, with 11 bases fitting TRBD2. The CDR3 has 14 residues. The germline V gene encodes CDR1 LNHDA and CDR2 SQIVND (reference sequence). Trimming at V came to 6 bases and at J to 1 base, leaving 0 bases not matched to a gene. The DNA for the CDR3 is TGTGCCAGTAGACTAGCGGGGGGCACAGATACGCAGTATTTT. Translated, it gives CASRLAGGTDTQYF.

The chain joins TRBV30 to TRBJ1-1; D perhaps matches TRBD1 (6 bases). The CDR3 totals 13 residues. Per germline, CDR1 GTSNPN and CDR2 SVGIG (reference sequence). V was clipped by 3 bases and J by 2 bases, with 10 bases between them. The CDR3 spells CAWRYRENTEAFF. The CDR3 DNA reads as TGTGCCTGGAGGTACAGGGAAAACACTGAAGCTTTCTTT.